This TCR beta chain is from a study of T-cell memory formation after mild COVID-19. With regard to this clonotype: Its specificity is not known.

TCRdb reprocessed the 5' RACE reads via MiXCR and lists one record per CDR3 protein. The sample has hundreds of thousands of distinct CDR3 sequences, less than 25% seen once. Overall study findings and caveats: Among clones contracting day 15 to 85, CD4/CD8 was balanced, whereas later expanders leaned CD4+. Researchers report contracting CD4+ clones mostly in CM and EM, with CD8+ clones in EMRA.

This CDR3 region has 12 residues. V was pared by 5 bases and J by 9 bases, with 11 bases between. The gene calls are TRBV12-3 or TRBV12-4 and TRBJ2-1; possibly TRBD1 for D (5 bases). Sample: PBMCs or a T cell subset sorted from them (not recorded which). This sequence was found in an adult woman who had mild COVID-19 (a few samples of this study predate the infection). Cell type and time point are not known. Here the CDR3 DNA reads TGTGCCAGCAGTCCTACAGGAAGTGAGCAGTTCTTC. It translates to CASSPTGSEQFF.